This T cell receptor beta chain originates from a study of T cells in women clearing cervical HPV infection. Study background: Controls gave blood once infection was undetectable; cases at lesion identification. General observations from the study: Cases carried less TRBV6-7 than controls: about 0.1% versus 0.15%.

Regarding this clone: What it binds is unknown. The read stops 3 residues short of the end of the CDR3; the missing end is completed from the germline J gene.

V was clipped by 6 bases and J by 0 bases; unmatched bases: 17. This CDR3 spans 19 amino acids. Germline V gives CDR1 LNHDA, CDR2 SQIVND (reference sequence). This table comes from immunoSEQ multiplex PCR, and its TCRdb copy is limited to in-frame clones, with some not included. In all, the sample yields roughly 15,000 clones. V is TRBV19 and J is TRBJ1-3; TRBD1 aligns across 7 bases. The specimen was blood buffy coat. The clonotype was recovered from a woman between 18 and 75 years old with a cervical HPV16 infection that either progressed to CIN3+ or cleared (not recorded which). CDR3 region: CASRLSGQLYYDSGNTIYF. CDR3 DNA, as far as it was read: TGTGCCAGTAGGCTGTCGGGACAGTTATATTACGACTCTGGAAACACC.